The 11 T cell receptor beta chains below were found in one sample sequenced in a study of OX40 agonist ivuxolimab in advanced cancers. The table came from immunoSEQ multiplex PCR; TCRdb's copy has only in-frame clones and leaves some out. The sample includes just under 75,000 clones, approximately 90% seen only once; the top ten take roughly 0.44%. Here the sequenced sample was CD4+ or CD8+ T cells sorted from blood, taken in a trial of the OX40 agonist ivuxolimab. These receptors came from an adult with an advanced solid tumor such as melanoma, head and neck, liver or kidney cancer.

The genes are TRBV9 and TRBJ2-7; the match to TRBD1 covers 9 bases. Germline V gives CDR1 SGDLS, CDR2 YYNGEE. CDR3 length equals 18 residues. The junction had 13 bases not matched to a gene; V was cut back by 3 bases and J by 0 bases. As DNA, the CDR3 is TGTGCCAGCAGCGGCGGGACAGGGAGTTTTTTGGGCTCCTACGAGCAGTACTTC. It translates to CASSGGTGSFLGSYEQYF.

In the case of this clone: At one of its ends the junction is not consistent with the germline gene, which may arise from a read error. V is TRBV2 and J is TRBJ2-7; D gene unclear. In germline, CDR1 is SNHLY, CDR2 FYNNEI. CDR3 size: 11 residues. CDR3 DNA sequence: TGTGCCAGCAGTGAAGGGTCCGGCCATAACTTC. Protein product: CASSEGSGHNF. The full variable domain, completed using reference TRBV2 and TRBJ2-7, is EPEVTQTPSHQVTQMGQEVILRCVPISNHLYFYWYRQILGQKVEFLVSFYNNEISEKSEIFDDQFSVERPDGSNFTLKIRSTKLEDSAMYFCASSEGSGHNFGPGTRLTVT.

The CDR3 loop reads CASSLDGQENTEAFF. As DNA, the CDR3 is TGCGCCAGCAGCTTGGACGGACAGGAGAACACTGAAGCTTTCTTT. The rearrangement uses TRBV5-1 and TRBJ1-1; 7 bases line up with TRBD1. The CDR3 spans 15 residues. Germline V gives CDR1 SGHRS, CDR2 YFSETQ. Unmatched junction bases numbered 3, after V lost 0 bases and J lost 1 base.

The chain employs TRBV1 and TRBJ2-2; the table's D call of TRBD1 was not tested on the DNA. TRBV1 is described as a pseudogene. The CDR3 runs to 18 residues. CDR3 in DNA: TGCACCAGCAGCCAAAGGGGCGTGGGCCGAATTAACACCGGGGAGCTGTTTTTT. This encodes CTSSQRGVGRINTGELFF.

This chain joins TRBV7-2 and TRBJ2-7, with a possible D match to TRBD1 (6 bases). The germline V gene has CDR1 SGHTA and CDR2 FQGNSA. This CDR3 has 13 residues. V lost 3 bases and J 4 bases, leaving 10 bases between the germline ends. CDR3 protein: CASSLGQEYEQYF. The CDR3 nucleotides are TGTGCCAGCAGCTTGGGACAAGAATACGAGCAGTACTTC. The whole variable domain, filled in from reference TRBV7-2 and TRBJ2-7, reads GAGVSQSPSNKVTEKGKDVELRCDPISGHTALYWYRQSLGQGLEFLIYFQGNSAPDKSGLPSDRFSAERTGGSVSTLTIQRTQQEDSAVYLCASSLGQEYEQYFGPGTRLTVT.

The CDR3 region has the DNA TGTGCCAGCAGTTTGGTGGACTATGGCTACACCTTC. This codes for CASSLVDYGYTF. V is TRBV25-1 and J is TRBJ1-2; D remains ambiguous. The germline V gene has CDR1 MGHDK and CDR2 SYGVNS. The V end was cut by 5 bases, the J end by 3 bases, with 7 bases between. This CDR3 comprises 12 residues.

The V and J genes are TRBV7-9 and TRBJ2-1; 11 bases align to TRBD2. Trimming removed 4 bases from V and 8 bases from J; junction bases left unmatched: 16. The CDR3 covers 18 residues. CDR1 SEHNR and CDR2 FQNEAQ come from the germline V gene (reference sequence). The CDR3 reads CASSSVGSGRAISDEQFF. Written as DNA, the CDR3 is TGTGCCAGCAGCTCCGTAGGTAGCGGGAGGGCTATTTCGGATGAGCAGTTCTTC.

V is TRBV27 and J is TRBJ1-5; D is undetermined. The CDR3 runs 16 residues. Trimming took 2 bases from V and 3 from J, leaving 14 bases between them. Germline V gene data show CDR1 as MNHEY and CDR2 as SMNVEV (reference sequence). CDR3 DNA sequence: TGTGCCAGCAGTTTAGTTGGGAGAACGTCCAATCAGCCCCAGCATTTT. It is translated as CASSLVGRTSNQPQHF.

The chain couples TRBV7-2 to TRBJ2-3, with D hard to call. The germline V and J ends were trimmed by 7 bases and 6 bases, with 11 bases remaining between them. This CDR3 is 12 amino acids long. Per germline, CDR1 SGHTA and CDR2 FQGNSA. The DNA of the CDR3 is TGTGCCAGCACCACCGACGCGGATACGCAGTATTTT. As protein: CASTTDADTQYF.

The genes are TRBV2 and TRBJ2-1; TRBD1 matches 8 bases. The CDR3 covers 17 residues. Trimming took 6 bases from V and 2 from J; bases not matched to a gene: 12. CDR1 and CDR2 from the germline V gene are SNHLY and FYNNEI. CDR3 region: CASRANTTGVPYNEQFF. The CDR3 nucleotides read TGTGCCAGCAGGGCTAATACGACAGGGGTCCCCTACAATGAGCAGTTCTTC.

The V and J genes are TRBV7-2 and TRBJ2-7; D possibly corresponds to TRBD2 (7 bases). The germline gives CDR1 SGHTA, CDR2 FQGNSA. V lost 5 bases and J lost 0, with 17 bases in between. The CDR3 consists of 16 residues. The CDR3 coding sequence is TGTGCCAGCAGCCCGGGGGGCTGGAATAGCTCCTACGAGCAGTACTTC. It yields the protein CASSPGGWNSSYEQYF.